This TCR beta chain appears in the sequencing data of a study of CD8 T cells in Susac syndrome. Random hexamers were used to reverse transcribe an amount of about 0.45 to 1 ug RNA. Multiplex immunoSEQ PCR targeted 54 Vbeta and 13 Jbeta TCR beta segments. TCRdb called the immunoSEQ multiplex PCR reads again in MiXCR, with one record for every CDR3 protein. The sample includes 130,000 to 150,000 distinct CDR3 sequences, approximately 94% of them seen just once. The V segment lost 4 bases and the J segment 0 bases; nucleotides outside the gene matches: 4. The germline V gene encodes CDR1 SEHNR and CDR2 FQNEAQ (reference sequence). The CDR3 consists of 16 residues.

The receptor was derived from a human donor in good health. The rearrangement joins TRBV7-9 to TRBJ1-5; 9 bases align to TRBD1. Sequencing was carried out using CD4+ T cells from PBMCs. The chain's CDR3 is CASSYSTGGSNQPQHF. CDR3 DNA: TGTGCCAGCAGCTACTCGACAGGGGGTAGCAATCAGCCCCAGCATTTT. The full variable domain, completed using reference TRBV7-9 and TRBJ1-5, is DTGVSQNPRHKITKRGQNVTFRCDPISEHNRLYWYRQTLGQGPEFLTYFQNEAQLEKSRLLSDRFSAERPKGSFSTLEIQRTEQGDSAMYLCASSYSTGGSNQPQHFGDGTRLSIL.